The text below deals with one T cell receptor beta chain. Its antigen remains unknown. These data come from a study of cytomegalovirus exposure and HLA in healthy donors. Broader study findings: In a later analysis, V- and J-gene trimming of beta chains associated with a DCLRE1C missense variant, replicated independently. When the data were analyzed later, several of the most significant clusters appeared to be linked to common viral pathogens. Sequencing probably produced one cluster of sequence variants that were highly shared.

The J segment lost 4 bases and the V segment lost 6 bases, leaving 4 bases of the junction unmatched. The CDR3 sequence is 13 residues long. The V gene's germline CDR1 is MNHNY and CDR2 SVGAGI (reference sequence). The PCR had 60 Vbeta and 13 Jbeta primers. Clones were sequenced by immunoSEQ multiplex PCR, and TCRdb holds only the in-frame ones, with some missing. The table lists 100,000 to 120,000 clones, about 86% of them singletons, with approximately 2% in the top ten. The chain links TRBV6-6 to TRBJ2-5, with 8 bases aligning to TRBD1. The sequencing input was PBMCs. This TCR was sampled from a man aged 35 to 55 in good health and CMV-seronegative. The CDR3 reads CASSSGQGETQYF. CDR3 DNA: TGTGCCAGCAGCTCCGGACAGGGAGAGACCCAGTACTTC.